Listed below are T cell receptor beta chains from one sample, sequenced in a study of shared T cell receptors in the human thymus. Clones were sequenced by immunoSEQ multiplex PCR, and TCRdb holds only the in-frame ones, with some missing. Of hundreds of thousands of clones listed, more than 70% were seen once; the top ten hold more than 0.009%. The same data also went into a second study, on human thymus T cells.

Input material: thymocytes. These receptors were collected from a boy under two years old with a congenital heart defect. CDR3s include the opening cysteine and the closing phenylalanine or tryptophan. The D gene is left open where the match is weak. Clone size, where shown, is once, few, many, or a class for clones that have expanded.

CDR3: CASSLAGGTGKETQYF
DNA: TGTGCCAGCAGCTTGGCTGGGGGGACAGGGAAAGAGACCCAGTACTTC
J: TRBJ2-5
V: TRBV7-2
size: NA
D: TRBD1

CDR3: CATSRSVTGAPLTNVLTF
DNA: TGTGCCACCAGCAGATCTGTAACAGGCGCACCGCTCACTAACGTCCTGACTTTC
J: TRBJ2-6
V: TRBV15
size: NA
D: NA

CDR3: CASSQGFGLAGGKYQETQYF
DNA: TGCGCCAGCAGCCAAGGCTTCGGACTAGCGGGGGGAAAGTACCAAGAGACCCAGTACTTC
J: TRBJ2-5
V: TRBV4-1
size: NA
D: TRBD2

CDR3: CASSHVLQGTDTQYF
DNA: TGCGCCAGCAGCCACGTCCTCCAGGGTACAGATACGCAGTATTTT
J: TRBJ2-3
V: TRBV4-3
size: NA
D: NA

CDR3: CASSGPQGQANEQYF
DNA: TGTGCCAGCTCAGGTCCCCAGGGACAGGCTAATGAGCAGTACTTC
J: TRBJ2-7
V: TRBV18
size: few
D: TRBD1

CDR3: CATCHAGTGYSPLHF
DNA: TGTGCGACTTGCCATGCCGGGACAGGGTATTCACCCCTCCACTTT
J: TRBJ1-6
V: TRBV6-5
size: NA
D: TRBD1

CDR3: CASSRHREGTEAFF
DNA: TGTGCCAGCAGCCGACACAGGGAGGGCACTGAAGCTTTCTTT
J: TRBJ1-1
V: TRBV7-2
size: NA
D: NA

CDR3: CASSYPGGHSPLHF
DNA: TGTGCCAGCAGCTATCCCGGGGGGCACTCACCCCTCCACTTT
J: TRBJ1-6
V: TRBV11-2
size: once
D: NA

CDR3: CASSSGPGRTEAFF
DNA: TGTGCCAGCAGTTCCGGTCCGGGTAGGACTGAAGCTTTCTTT
J: TRBJ1-1
V: TRBV28
size: NA
D: NA

CDR3: CASSSSYGETQYF
DNA: TGTGCCAGCAGCTCAAGCTACGGGGAGACCCAGTACTTC
J: TRBJ2-5
V: TRBV7-7
size: NA
D: NA

CDR3: CASSALGRLNEQYF
DNA: TGTGCCAGCAGCGCCCTGGGGAGACTGAACGAGCAGTACTTC
J: TRBJ2-7
V: TRBV11-2
size: NA
D: NA

CDR3: CASSDRLASFTDTQYF
DNA: TGTGCCAGCAGTGATCGACTAGCGTCCTTCACAGATACGCAGTATTTT
J: TRBJ2-3
V: TRBV28
size: NA
D: TRBD2

CDR3: CASSQGQGHWAFF
DNA: TGTGCCAGCAGCCAAGGACAGGGGCACTGGGCTTTCTTT
J: TRBJ1-1
V: TRBV4-2
size: NA
D: TRBD1

CDR3: CASGLGDRGLAGGWYEQFF
DNA: TGTGCTAGTGGTTTGGGGGACAGGGGCCTAGCGGGAGGTTGGTATGAGCAGTTCTTC
J: TRBJ2-1
V: TRBV12-5
size: NA
D: NA

CDR3: CASSPGPGQGFFLNQPQHF
DNA: TGTGCCAGCTCACCCGGACCGGGACAGGGGTTTTTCTTAAATCAGCCCCAGCATTTT
J: TRBJ1-5
V: TRBV18
size: NA
D: TRBD1

CDR3: CATRRGLGGELFF
DNA: TGTGCCACCCGGCGGGGGCTCGGCGGGGAGCTGTTTTTT
J: TRBJ2-2
V: TRBV27
size: NA
D: NA

CDR3: CAIRGSEGQFF
DNA: TGTGCCATAAGAGGTTCGGAGGGCCAGTTCTTC
J: TRBJ2-1
V: TRBV19
size: NA
D: NA

CDR3: CASSRIGPGTGDPSTEAFF
DNA: TGTGCCAGCAGCCGAATAGGCCCCGGGACAGGGGACCCGAGCACTGAAGCTTTCTTT
J: TRBJ1-1
V: TRBV27
size: NA
D: TRBD1

CDR3: CASSQGGGQLNEKLFF
DNA: TGTGCCAGCAGCCAAGGGGGTGGACAGCTTAATGAAAAACTGTTTTTT
J: TRBJ1-4
V: TRBV14
size: few
D: NA

CDR3: CASSQGGSRGRADTQYF
DNA: TGTGCCAGCAGCCAAGGGGGCAGCCGAGGTAGGGCAGATACGCAGTATTTT
J: TRBJ2-3
V: TRBV14
size: NA
D: NA

CDR3: CASSRNPDLGYNEQFF
DNA: TGTGCCAGCTCACGGAACCCAGACTTGGGTTACAATGAGCAGTTCTTC
J: TRBJ2-1
V: TRBV18
size: NA
D: NA

CDR3: CASSYMKGSTEAFF
DNA: TGTGCCAGCAGTTACATGAAGGGGTCCACTGAAGCTTTCTTT
J: TRBJ1-1
V: TRBV6-5
size: NA
D: NA

CDR3: CASSPQRSGGNTEAFF
DNA: TGTGCCAGCTCACCCCAGAGGAGCGGGGGGAACACTGAAGCTTTCTTT
J: TRBJ1-1
V: TRBV18
size: NA
D: NA

CDR3: CASSFSGGTPGELFF
DNA: TGTGCCAGCAGTTTCTCGGGGGGGACTCCCGGGGAGCTGTTTTTT
J: TRBJ2-2
V: TRBV27
size: NA
D: TRBD2

CDR3: CASSRGTGFDYGYTF
DNA: TGCGCCAGCAGCCGCGGGACAGGGTTCGACTATGGCTACACCTTC
J: TRBJ1-2
V: TRBV4-3
size: few
D: TRBD1

CDR3: CASSQPGVGLYNEQFF
DNA: TGCGCCAGCAGCCAGCCCGGGGTCGGGCTTTACAATGAGCAGTTCTTC
J: TRBJ2-1
V: TRBV4-1
size: NA
D: NA

CDR3: CASSHLPYPDRGNEQYF
DNA: TGCGCCAGCAGCCACCTCCCTTATCCGGACAGGGGGAACGAGCAGTACTTC
J: TRBJ2-7
V: TRBV4-3
size: NA
D: TRBD1

CDR3: CASSPIRVVRVGQPQHF
DNA: TGTGCCAGCTCACCAATTCGGGTAGTGAGGGTAGGTCAGCCCCAGCATTTT
J: TRBJ1-5
V: TRBV18
size: NA
D: NA

CDR3: CASSLDHGVEAFF
DNA: TGTGCCAGCAGCTTAGATCATGGAGTTGAAGCTTTCTTT
J: TRBJ1-1
V: TRBV11-2
size: NA
D: NA

CDR3: CASSGGGPKSPTDTQYF
DNA: TGTGCCAGCAGTGGGGGGGGCCCTAAGTCCCCCACAGATACGCAGTATTTT
J: TRBJ2-3
V: TRBV5-6
size: few
D: NA

CDR3: CASSSLGGQAYPRRWTEAFF
DNA: TGTGCCAGTAGTTCCCTGGGGGGACAGGCCTATCCCCGGCGGTGGACTGAAGCTTTCTTT
J: TRBJ1-1
V: TRBV19
size: NA
D: TRBD1

CDR3: CASSPDLGGSGPEDYYNEQFF
DNA: TGCGCCAGCAGTCCCGACCTCGGCGGGAGCGGTCCGGAGGACTACTACAATGAGCAGTTCTTC
J: TRBJ2-1
V: TRBV10-1
size: NA
D: TRBD2

CDR3: CASRGSGTYEQYF
DNA: TGTGCCAGTAGAGGTAGCGGTACCTACGAGCAGTACTTC
J: TRBJ2-7
V: TRBV19
size: NA
D: NA

CDR3: CASTADRSQETQYF
DNA: TGTGCCAGTACTGCCGACAGGTCCCAAGAGACCCAGTACTTC
J: TRBJ2-5
V: TRBV19
size: NA
D: NA

CDR3: CASSLDTSGSLYTGELFF
DNA: TGCGCCAGCAGCTTGGATACTAGCGGGAGCCTGTACACCGGGGAGCTGTTTTTT
J: TRBJ2-2
V: TRBV5-1
size: NA
D: TRBD2

CDR3: CAWSVGDRDRGSDTQYF
DNA: TGTGCCTGGAGTGTGGGGGACAGGGACAGGGGTAGCGATACGCAGTATTTT
J: TRBJ2-3
V: TRBV30
size: NA
D: TRBD1

CDR3: CASSVALAGPTDTQYF
DNA: TGTGCCAGCAGCGTAGCGCTAGCGGGACCCACAGATACGCAGTATTTT
J: TRBJ2-3
V: TRBV9
size: NA
D: TRBD2

CDR3: CASSVDSTPAFF
DNA: TGTGCCAGCAGTGTCGACAGCACCCCAGCTTTCTTT
J: TRBJ1-1
V: TRBV2
size: NA
D: NA

CDR3: CASSFGGPQETQYF
DNA: TGTGCCAGCAGTTTCGGGGGTCCTCAAGAGACCCAGTACTTC
J: TRBJ2-5
V: TRBV27
size: NA
D: NA

CDR3: CASSQDLKDRNYGYTF
DNA: TGCGCCAGCAGCCAAGATTTGAAGGACAGGAACTATGGCTACACCTTC
J: TRBJ1-2
V: TRBV4-3
size: NA
D: TRBD1

CDR3: CASSLFFEGELFF
DNA: TGTGCCAGCAGTTTATTCTTCGAGGGGGAGCTGTTTTTT
J: TRBJ2-2
V: TRBV27
size: NA
D: NA

CDR3: CASSGQGRTLSGANVLTF
DNA: TGTGCCAGCAGTGGACAGGGGAGAACGCTCTCTGGGGCCAACGTCCTGACTTTC
J: TRBJ2-6
V: TRBV6-1
size: NA
D: TRBD1

CDR3: CASTETGAGNTIYF
DNA: TGTGCCAGCACCGAAACAGGGGCAGGAAACACCATATATTTT
J: TRBJ1-3
V: TRBV28
size: few
D: TRBD1

CDR3: CASSKGNSSYNEQFF
DNA: TGTGCCAGCAGCAAAGGCAACAGCTCCTACAATGAGCAGTTCTTC
J: TRBJ2-1
V: TRBV21-1
size: NA
D: NA

CDR3: CASSALTGELFF
DNA: TGTGCCAGCAGCGCACTAACCGGGGAGCTGTTTTTT
J: TRBJ2-2
V: TRBV9
size: NA
D: NA

CDR3: CASSSSRVEAFF
DNA: TGTGCCAGCAGCTCCTCTCGGGTTGAAGCTTTCTTT
J: TRBJ1-1
V: TRBV5-4
size: NA
D: NA

CDR3: CASSQADSQETQYF
DNA: TGTGCCAGCAGCCAGGCGGACAGCCAAGAGACCCAGTACTTC
J: TRBJ2-5
V: TRBV7-8
size: NA
D: NA

CDR3: CASSPRTGRNYGYTF
DNA: TGTGCCAGTAGTCCGCGGACAGGGAGGAACTATGGCTACACCTTC
J: TRBJ1-2
V: TRBV19
size: few
D: TRBD1

CDR3: CASSYRQGAGEKLFF
DNA: TGTGCCAGCAGTTACAGACAGGGGGCGGGGGAAAAACTGTTTTTT
J: TRBJ1-4
V: TRBV6-6
size: NA
D: TRBD1

CDR3: CASSLMPAGKQETQYF
DNA: TGTGCCAGCAGTTTAATGCCAGCGGGGAAACAAGAGACCCAGTACTTC
J: TRBJ2-5
V: TRBV27
size: NA
D: TRBD2

CDR3: CASSLTRRKREGRRETQYF
DNA: TGTGCCAGCAGCTTAACGCGTCGGAAGCGGGAGGGGAGGCGAGAGACCCAGTACTTC
J: TRBJ2-5
V: TRBV7-3
size: NA
D: TRBD2

CDR3: CASSLVSGGRSYEQYF
DNA: TGTGCCAGCAGTTTGGTAAGCGGGGGACGGTCCTACGAGCAGTACTTC
J: TRBJ2-7
V: TRBV28
size: once
D: TRBD2

CDR3: CASSEPNADFVYGYTF
DNA: TGTGCCAGCAGTGAACCAAACGCAGATTTCGTCTATGGCTACACCTTC
J: TRBJ1-2
V: TRBV6-1
size: NA
D: NA

CDR3: CASSLGGGSGANVLTF
DNA: TGTGCCAGCAGCTTGGGGGGGGGCTCTGGGGCCAACGTCCTGACTTTC
J: TRBJ2-6
V: TRBV5-4
size: NA
D: TRBD2

CDR3: CASTLQGSRGYTF
DNA: TGTGCCAGCACCCTACAGGGGTCTCGTGGCTACACCTTC
J: TRBJ1-2
V: TRBV28
size: few
D: TRBD1

CDR3: CASSLVVGGPEQYF
DNA: TGTGCCAGCAGCTTAGTAGTGGGGGGACCCGAGCAGTACTTC
J: TRBJ2-7
V: TRBV7-9
size: NA
D: NA

CDR3: CAWSVSRREDGYTF
DNA: TGTGCCTGGAGTGTATCCCGCAGGGAAGACGGCTACACCTTC
J: TRBJ1-2
V: TRBV30
size: NA
D: NA

CDR3: CASSPLAGGSYEQYF
DNA: TGTGCCAGCAGTCCCTTGGCAGGGGGCTCCTACGAGCAGTACTTC
J: TRBJ2-7
V: TRBV27
size: NA
D: TRBD1

CDR3: CASSGFRGYNEQFF
DNA: TGCGCCAGCAGTGGCTTTAGGGGCTACAATGAGCAGTTCTTC
J: TRBJ2-1
V: TRBV10-1
size: NA
D: NA

CDR3: CASSPRTGEKTYEQYF
DNA: TGTGCCAGCAGCCCCCGGACAGGGGAAAAAACCTACGAGCAGTACTTC
J: TRBJ2-7
V: TRBV13
size: few
D: TRBD1